This T cell receptor beta chain is drawn from a study of shared clonotypes between healthy human individuals (dated by TCRdb to the early 2020s). For context, the study as a whole: A couple of women and a few men aged 18 to 49 years were included in the cohort. For each donor, three plates each were used for CD4 naive and CD4 memory, two plates were used for CD8 naive, and one plate was used for CD8 memory. Per donor, leukapheresis produced somewhere between about 0.8 and 9.5 billion PBMCs. To estimate repertoire size and how much clonotypes are shared between individuals, the study performed deep sequencing of blood TCR repertoires from about five healthy adults. Libraries were prepared and TCR repertoires were sequenced by different laboratories using diverse techniques, in order to increase sequencing depth and limit assay-specific biases.

General study outcomes and caveats: Sampling was limited to blood, and TCR repertoires in tissue likely differ from TCR repertoires in blood. Sharing across a few donors was observed for around 5% of naive CD4, less than 4% of naive CD8, 2.3% of memory CD4, and about 0.4% of memory CD8 clonotypes. Pairwise subsampling led to the expectation that sequencing depth would affect the degree of clonotype sharing among donors. Compared with non-shared clonotypes, clonotypes shared by all four sorted-subset donors had higher generation probabilities. The small number of donors limited the genetic and exposure-history diversity represented. Rarefaction of sorted-subset datasets indicated incomplete sequencing despite the large sequencing depth. Estimated clonotype richness was generally larger for naive than for memory subsets.

Using the deep immunoSEQ assay, TCR CDR3 regions were amplified from genomic DNA by multiplex PCR. Extracted genomic DNA from each cell subset was distributed evenly across all wells of several immunoSEQ 96-well plates, and each plate was treated as a replicate. For sorted subsets, each replicate PCR was loaded with approximately 200 ng genomic DNA, equivalent to 30,000 or so T cell genomes. Purified libraries were measured with a Qubit 3.0 fluorometer, size-checked on a Bioanalyzer 2100, and measured again with the KAPA Library Quantification kit. A separate single-read 150-cycle Illumina NextSeq 550 flow cell was used to sequence each immunoSEQ 96-well plate. In the authors' own workflow: The immunoSEQ output contained only junctional sequences without quality scores, so filtering could not match that applied to full-length reads. To assign V/J genes and CDR3, sequences were annotated against IMGT germline references using PyIR, a Python wrapper for IgBLAST v1.9. Reads with weak V/J assignments (E-value above 1e-6), missing CDR3, stop codons, out-of-frame junctions, or ambiguous translated residues were removed. V3J clonotypes were defined as sequences sharing an identical inferred V gene, J gene, and CDR3 amino acid sequence. Percentage overlap between repertoires was computed as shared unique clonotypes divided by the size of the smaller repertoire. RTK rarefaction, the Chao1 estimator, and Recon v2.1 estimates of unobserved clonotypes were used to assess repertoire richness. Generation probabilities for all TCRbeta clonotypes obtained by the gDNA method from a handful of donors were computed using OLGA. In TCRdb, the immuneACCESS table is reduced to in-frame sequences with V and J assigned. These tables do not hold every clone; where another copy was compared, an unresolved V gene accounts for under half, and the others remain unexplained. V, J and clone size derive from that table, while D and trimming were established from the DNA sequence. This sample is represented by around 700,000 clones; less than 85% of them were singletons. The ten largest clones add up to approximately 1.6% of the sample.

CDR1 and CDR2 are drawn from the germline V gene: KGHSH, LQKENI. The CDR3 contains 15 residues, cysteine and phenylalanine counted. Only the CDR3 part of the read is kept: 45 bases, read in frame from the first base. Relative to germline, V is 1 base shorter and J is 3 bases shorter, with 12 bases between their ends. Healthy HIV-negative adults with no recently reported acute infections or vaccinations were included as donors. Every donor was a Caucasian adult residing in Nashville, Tennessee, USA. CD4+ T cells were enriched by magnetic negative selection, after which naive cells were positively selected on CD45RA and the negative fraction was taken as the memory subset. Blood was obtained by leukapheresis, after which PBMCs were separated by Ficoll-Histopaque density gradient centrifugation and cryopreserved in liquid nitrogen vapor phase. Purity and quantity of every magnetically sorted T cell population were checked by analytical flow cytometry. Each sorted fraction had its genomic DNA isolated and then quantified by UV absorbance on a Nanodrop 2000c.

With respect to this clone: It has no known antigen specificity. No qualities accompany the bases; no much larger clone lies one base away.

This receptor was identified in a woman aged 25 to 39 in good health. The chain uses TRBV18 and TRBJ2-5; no D gene call is confident. The sequencing sample was made of memory CD4+ T cells sorted from blood. What the cell subset or site label conveys for this sample: CD45RA-negative fraction. Here the CDR3 is given as CASSPQYRAKETQYF. The nucleotides read TGTGCCAGCTCACCACAATACCGGGCCAAAGAGACCCAGTACTTC.